This TCR beta chain emerged from a study of read filtering for tumor transcriptome and immune sequencing. Background on the study: The cohort had about 16 men and 14 women aged roughly 47 to 80, mean about 72 years.

In its sample, this clonotype was seen a few times. From roughly 0.4 ug of RNA, a library with molecular barcoded alpha/delta and beta/gamma adaptors was made. MiXCR was run by TCRdb on the reads, yielding one entry per CDR3 protein. This table has 90,000 to 95,000 distinct CDR3 sequences, around a fifth appearing once. With 0 bases clipped from V and 6 bases from J, the junction kept 4 bases outside the gene matches. This CDR3 region has 14 residues. Per the germline V gene, CDR1 is SGHVS and CDR2 is FQNEAQ. The material sequenced was a population of CD138-negative cells sorted from bone marrow. The sequence derives from a donor aged 40 or over with multiple myeloma. The V and J genes are TRBV7-8 and TRBJ1-2; TRBD1 aligns across 7 bases. The DNA for the CDR3 is TGTGCCAGCAGCTTAGCGGGCAGGGGGGATGGCTACACCTTC. Amino acids: CASSLAGRGDGYTF.